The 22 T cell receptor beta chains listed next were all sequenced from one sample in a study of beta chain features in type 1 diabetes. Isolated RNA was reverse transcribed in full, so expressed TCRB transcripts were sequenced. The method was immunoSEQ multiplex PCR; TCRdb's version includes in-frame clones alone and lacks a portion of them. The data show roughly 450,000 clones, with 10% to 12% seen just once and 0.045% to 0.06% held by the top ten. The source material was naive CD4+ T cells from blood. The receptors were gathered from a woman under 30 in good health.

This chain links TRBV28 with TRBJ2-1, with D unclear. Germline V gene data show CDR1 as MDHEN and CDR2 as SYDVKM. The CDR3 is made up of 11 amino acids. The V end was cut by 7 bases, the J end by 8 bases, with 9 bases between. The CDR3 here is CASNLPHEQFF. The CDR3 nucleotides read TGTGCCAGCAACTTACCCCATGAGCAGTTCTTC. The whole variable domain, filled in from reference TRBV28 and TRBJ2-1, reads DVKVTQSSRYLVKRTGEKVFLECVQDMDHENMFWYRQDPGLGLRLIYFSYDVKMKEKGDIPEGYSVSREKKERFSLILESASTNQTSMYLCASNLPHEQFFGPGTRLTVL.

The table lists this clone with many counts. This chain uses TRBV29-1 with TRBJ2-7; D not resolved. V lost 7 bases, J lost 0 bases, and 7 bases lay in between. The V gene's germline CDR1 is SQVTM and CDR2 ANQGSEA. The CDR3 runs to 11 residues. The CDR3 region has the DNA TGCAGCGCTCGGGCCTCCTACGAGCAGTACTTC. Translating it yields CSARASYEQYF.

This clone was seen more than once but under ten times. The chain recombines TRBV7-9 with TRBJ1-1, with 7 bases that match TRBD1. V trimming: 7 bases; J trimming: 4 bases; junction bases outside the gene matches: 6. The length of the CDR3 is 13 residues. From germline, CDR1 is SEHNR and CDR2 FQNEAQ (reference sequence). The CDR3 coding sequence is TGTGCCAGCAACCGGGAGGGGGCCACTGAAGCTTTCTTT. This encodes CASNREGATEAFF.

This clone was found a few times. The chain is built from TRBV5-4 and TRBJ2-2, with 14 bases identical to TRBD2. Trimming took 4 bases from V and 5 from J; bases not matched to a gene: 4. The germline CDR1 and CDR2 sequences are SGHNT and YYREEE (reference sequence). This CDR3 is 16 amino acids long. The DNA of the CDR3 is TGTGCCAGCAGCGCCGGACTAGCGGGAGGTACCGGGGAGCTGTTTTTT. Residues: CASSAGLAGGTGELFF.

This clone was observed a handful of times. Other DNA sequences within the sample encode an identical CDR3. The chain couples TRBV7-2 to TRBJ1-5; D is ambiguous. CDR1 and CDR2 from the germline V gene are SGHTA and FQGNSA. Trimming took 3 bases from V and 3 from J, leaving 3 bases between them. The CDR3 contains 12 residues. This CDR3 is CASSFPNQPQHF. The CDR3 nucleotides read TGTGCCAGCAGCTTCCCCAATCAGCCCCAGCATTTT.

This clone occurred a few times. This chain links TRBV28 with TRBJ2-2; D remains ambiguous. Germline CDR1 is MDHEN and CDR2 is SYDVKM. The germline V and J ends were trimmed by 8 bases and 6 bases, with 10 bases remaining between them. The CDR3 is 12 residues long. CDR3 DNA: TGTGCCAGCTCGTTTGACGCCGGGGAGCTGTTTTTT. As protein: CASSFDAGELFF.

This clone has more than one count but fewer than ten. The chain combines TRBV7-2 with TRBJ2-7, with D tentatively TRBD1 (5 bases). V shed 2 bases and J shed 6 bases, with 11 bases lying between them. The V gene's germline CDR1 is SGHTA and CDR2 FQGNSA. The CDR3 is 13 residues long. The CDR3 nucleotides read TGTGCCAGCAGCTTAACCGCTGGGGCCGAGCAGTACTTC. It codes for CASSLTAGAEQYF.

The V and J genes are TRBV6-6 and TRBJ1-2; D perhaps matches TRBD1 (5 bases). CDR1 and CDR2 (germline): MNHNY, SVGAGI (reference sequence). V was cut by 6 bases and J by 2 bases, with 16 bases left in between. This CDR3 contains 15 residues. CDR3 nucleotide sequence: TGTGCCAGCAGCCCTACCAGGGAATCCAACTATGGCTACACCTTC. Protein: CASSPTRESNYGYTF.

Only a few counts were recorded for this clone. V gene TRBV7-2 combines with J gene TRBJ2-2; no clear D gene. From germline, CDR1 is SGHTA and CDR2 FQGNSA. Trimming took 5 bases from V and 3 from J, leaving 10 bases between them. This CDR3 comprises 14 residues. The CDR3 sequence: CASSQIYHTGELFF. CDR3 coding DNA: TGTGCCAGCAGCCAAATCTACCACACCGGGGAGCTGTTTTTT.

The CDR3 reads CASSASGGYYGYTF. CDR3 sequence (DNA): TGTGCCAGCAGCGCCAGCGGGGGATACTATGGCTACACCTTC. The chain has TRBV9 and TRBJ1-2; D perhaps matches TRBD1 (5 bases). CDR3 length: 14 residues. V gave up 3 bases and J gave up 3 bases, with 12 bases separating them. Per the germline V gene, CDR1 is SGDLS and CDR2 is YYNGEE.

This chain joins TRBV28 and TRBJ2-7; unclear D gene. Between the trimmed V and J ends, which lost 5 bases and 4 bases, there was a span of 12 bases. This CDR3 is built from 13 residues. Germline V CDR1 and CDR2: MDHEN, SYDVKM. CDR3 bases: TGTGCCAGCAGTCAAACAATACCATACGAGCAGTACGTC. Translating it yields CASSQTIPYEQYV.

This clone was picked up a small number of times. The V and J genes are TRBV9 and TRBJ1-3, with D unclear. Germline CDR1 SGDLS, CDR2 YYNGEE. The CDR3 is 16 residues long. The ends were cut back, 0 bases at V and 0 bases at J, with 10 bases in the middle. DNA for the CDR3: TGTGCCAGCAGCGTAGCGGGCATAAGCTCTGGAAACACCATATATTTT. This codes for CASSVAGISSGNTIYF.

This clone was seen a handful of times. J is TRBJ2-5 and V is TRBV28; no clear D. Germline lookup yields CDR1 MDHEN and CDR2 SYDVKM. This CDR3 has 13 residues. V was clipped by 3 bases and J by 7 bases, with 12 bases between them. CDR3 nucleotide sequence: TGTGCCAGCAGTTTTAATTTGCCTGGGACCCAGTACTTC. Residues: CASSFNLPGTQYF.

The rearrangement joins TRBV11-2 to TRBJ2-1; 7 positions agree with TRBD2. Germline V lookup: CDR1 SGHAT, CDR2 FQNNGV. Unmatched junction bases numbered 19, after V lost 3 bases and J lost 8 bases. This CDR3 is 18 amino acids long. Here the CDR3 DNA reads TGTGCCAGCAGCTTCCCCAGGAAGGCGGGAGAAATTGGCTATGAGCAGTTCTTC. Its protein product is CASSFPRKAGEIGYEQFF.

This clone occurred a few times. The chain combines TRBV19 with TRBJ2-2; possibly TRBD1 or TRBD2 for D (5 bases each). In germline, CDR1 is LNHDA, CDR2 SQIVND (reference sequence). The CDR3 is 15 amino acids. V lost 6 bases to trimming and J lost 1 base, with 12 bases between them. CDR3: CASSQGDRNTGELFF. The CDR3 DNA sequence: TGTGCCAGTAGCCAGGGAGACCGGAACACCGGGGAGCTGTTTTTT. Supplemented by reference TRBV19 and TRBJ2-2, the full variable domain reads DGGITQSPKYLFRKEGQNVTLSCEQNLNHDAMYWYRQDPGQGLRLIYYSQIVNDFQKGDIAEGYSVSREKKESFPLTVTSAQKNPTAFYLCASSQGDRNTGELFFGEGSRLTVL.

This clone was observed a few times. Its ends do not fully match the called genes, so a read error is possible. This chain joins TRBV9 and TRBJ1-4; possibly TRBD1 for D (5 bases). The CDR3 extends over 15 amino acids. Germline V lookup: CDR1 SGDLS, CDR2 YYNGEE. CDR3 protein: CASTVSEGLGEKLFF. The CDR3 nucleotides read TGTGCCAGCACCGTAAGCGAGGGGCTAGGAGAAAAACTGTTTTTT. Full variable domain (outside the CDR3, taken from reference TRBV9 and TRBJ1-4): DSGVTQTPKHLITATGQRVTLRCSPRSGDLSVYWYQQSLDQGLQFLIQYYNGEERAKGNILERFSAQQFPDLHSELNLSSLELGDSALYFCASTVSEGLGEKLFFGSGTQLSVL.

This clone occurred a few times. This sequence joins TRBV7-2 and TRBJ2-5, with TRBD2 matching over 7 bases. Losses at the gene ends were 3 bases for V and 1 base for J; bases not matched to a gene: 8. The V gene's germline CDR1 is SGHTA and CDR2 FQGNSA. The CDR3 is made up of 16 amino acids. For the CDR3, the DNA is TGTGCCAGCAGCTTTGGGAGCGGGACGATCCAAGAGACCCAGTACTTC. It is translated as CASSFGSGTIQETQYF.

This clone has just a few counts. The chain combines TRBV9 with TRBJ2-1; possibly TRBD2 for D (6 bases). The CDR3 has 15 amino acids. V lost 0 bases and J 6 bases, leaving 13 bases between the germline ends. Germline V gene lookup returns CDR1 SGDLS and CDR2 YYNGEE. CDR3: CASSVVTGAFNEQFF. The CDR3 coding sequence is TGTGCCAGCAGCGTAGTAACGGGAGCCTTCAATGAGCAGTTCTTC.

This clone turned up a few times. Here the CDR3 DNA reads TGCGCCAGCAGCCCCACGGACAGGGGACCCTATGGCTACACCTTC. This codes for CASSPTDRGPYGYTF. The chain combines TRBV4-1 with TRBJ1-2; 9 bases line up with TRBD1. Germline CDR1 and CDR2: MGHRA and YSYEKL. J lost 4 bases, V lost 4 bases, and 7 bases had no gene match. The CDR3 extends over 15 amino acids.

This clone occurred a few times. The CDR3 nucleotides are TGTGCCAGCAGTGAGGAAGGACAGGTTCCTTACAATGAGCAGTTCTTC. Translation: CASSEEGQVPYNEQFF. This chain joins TRBV2 and TRBJ2-1; 7 bases match TRBD1. The CDR3 contains 16 residues. The germline CDR1 and CDR2 sequences are SNHLY and FYNNEI. Trimming took 3 bases from V and 4 from J; bases not matched to a gene: 9.

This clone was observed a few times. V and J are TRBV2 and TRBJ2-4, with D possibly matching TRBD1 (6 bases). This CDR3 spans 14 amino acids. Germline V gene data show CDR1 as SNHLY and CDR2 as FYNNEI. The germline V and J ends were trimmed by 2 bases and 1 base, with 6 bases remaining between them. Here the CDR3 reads CASSEQGAKNIQYF. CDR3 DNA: TGTGCCAGCAGTGAACAGGGGGCCAAAAACATTCAGTACTTC. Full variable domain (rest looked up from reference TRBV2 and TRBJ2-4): EPEVTQTPSHQVTQMGQEVILRCVPISNHLYFYWYRQILGQKVEFLVSFYNNEISEKSEIFDDQFSVERPDGSNFTLKIRSTKLEDSAMYFCASSEQGAKNIQYFGAGTRLSVL.

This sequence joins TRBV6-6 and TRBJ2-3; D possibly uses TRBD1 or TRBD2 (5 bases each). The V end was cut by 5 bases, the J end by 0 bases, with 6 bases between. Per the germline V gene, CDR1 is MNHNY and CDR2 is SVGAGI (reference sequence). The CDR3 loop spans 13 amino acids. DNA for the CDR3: TGTGCCAGCAGTAGGGACAGCACAGATACGCAGTATTTT. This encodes CASSRDSTDTQYF.